The next 3 T cell receptor beta chains were all read from a single sample in a study of cytomegalovirus exposure and HLA in healthy donors (dated by TCRdb to about 2017). Libraries were built with the immunoSEQ multiplex PCR assay. A mixture of 60 forward primers for TCR Vbeta segments and 13 reverse primers for TCR Jbeta segments was used in the multiplex PCR. In TCRdb, the immuneACCESS table is reduced to in-frame sequences with V and J assigned. These tables do not hold every clone; where another copy was compared, an unresolved V gene accounts for under half, and the others remain unexplained. The sample records some 100,000 clones, 77% of which are singletons. The leading ten clones occupy approximately 11% of the sample. The specimen was PBMCs. Every receptor here comes from a man aged 35-49 years in good health and CMV-seropositive.

This clone was counted only a few times. Additional DNA sequences in this sample encode the identical CDR3. V usage is TRBV6-6 and J usage is TRBJ1-1, with a tentative D call TRBD1 (5 bases). CDR1 is MNHNY and CDR2 is SVGAGI in the germline V gene (reference sequence). This CDR3 is 13 amino acids long. V was trimmed by 6 bases and J by 1 base, leaving 9 bases between them. The CDR3: CASSSGQNTEAFF. CDR3 sequence (DNA): TGTGCCAGCAGCTCCGGACAGAACACTGAAGCTTTCTTT.

By share, this clone ranks as medium-sized. V is TRBV6-6 and J is TRBJ1-5; TRBD1 matches at 9 bases. From germline, CDR1 is MNHNY and CDR2 SVGAGI (reference sequence). The CDR3 length is 13 residues. The V and J ends lost 7 bases and 5 bases, in that order; junction bases with no gene match: 3. The CDR3 DNA reads as TGTGCCAGCATTAGACAGGGGGATCAGCCCCAGCATTTT. Amino acids: CASIRQGDQPQHF.

The chain uses TRBV5-4 and TRBJ1-1; no definite D call. The V end lost 1 base, the J end lost 1 base, and 8 bases lay between the germline ends. There are 14 residues in the CDR3. Germline V gene lookup returns CDR1 SGHNT and CDR2 YYREEE (reference sequence). The CDR3 DNA follows: TGTGCCAGCAGCTTGAGCGTGACGAACACTGAAGCTTTCTTT. The encoded protein is CASSLSVTNTEAFF.